These T cell receptor beta chains were read from a single sample in a study of CD8 T cells in ankylosing spondylitis. Using its own MiXCR run on the 5' RACE reads, TCRdb lists one record per CDR3 protein. The top ten clones hold less than 20% of a sample with a few hundred thousand distinct CDR3 sequences, about 22% of them seen once. Sequenced input: blood, either unsorted or a sorted T cell fraction (not recorded which). Receptor source: a male donor with ankylosing spondylitis. CDR3s include the opening cysteine and the closing phenylalanine or tryptophan. A D gene is named only where the DNA matches it firmly. Part of the rows lack a size; the others show once, few, many or a class for expanded clones.

>.|TRBD1|TRBV6-1|TRBJ1-2
TGTGCCAGCACAGGGGACAGGGTAGGAGGCTACACCTTC
CASTGDRVGGYTF
>.|.|TRBV14|TRBJ2-2
TGTGCCAGCAGCCGAACTATTGGCACCGGGGAGCTGTTTTTT
CASSRTIGTGELFF
>.|.|TRBV5-1|TRBJ1-2
TGCGCCAGCAGCTTGGGCCGACTGCCCCCGACCATACATAATGGCTACACCTTC
CASSLGRLPPTIHNGYTF
>few|.|TRBV9|TRBJ1-2
TGTGCCAGCAGCGTAAATCAACAGACATCTTACTATGGCTACACCTTC
CASSVNQQTSYYGYTF
>.|.|TRBV28|TRBJ2-7
TGTGCCAGCAGCCGGGGGAGCGGACAACCCTACGAGCAGTACTTC
CASSRGSGQPYEQYF
>few|.|TRBV6-2/TRBV6-3|TRBJ2-1
TGTGCCAGCAGTTATCAGGGTGGAGAGCAGTTCTTC
CASSYQGGEQFF
>few|TRBD1|TRBV5-6|TRBJ1-2
TGTGCCAGCAGCGTCGGACAGGGGGTTAACTATGGCTACACCTTC
CASSVGQGVNYGYTF
>.|.|TRBV12-3/TRBV12-4|TRBJ2-2
TGTGCCAGCAGTTTACGAACATTTCACACCGGGGAGCTGTTTTTT
CASSLRTFHTGELFF
>many|.|TRBV28|TRBJ2-7
TGTGCCAGCAGTTTAGACGCCGAGCAGTACTTC
CASSLDAEQYF
>few|.|TRBV20-1|TRBJ1-1
TGCAGTGCTAGAGGACAGAAGAACACTGAAGCTTTCTTT
CSARGQKNTEAFF
>.|.|TRBV29-1|TRBJ2-7
TGCAGCGTTGGGGGAGGGACACGAGGCTACGAGCAGTACTTC
CSVGGGTRGYEQYF
>many|TRBD1|TRBV5-1|TRBJ2-7
TGCGCCAGCAGCTTCGGGACAGGTCCGTCCTCCGAGCAGTACTTC
CASSFGTGPSSEQYF
>.|TRBD2|TRBV6-5|TRBJ2-7
TGTGCCAGCAGTTACGTTGCGGGAGTGGGTTCCGAGCAGTACTTC
CASSYVAGVGSEQYF
>.|.|TRBV24-1|TRBJ2-1
TGTGCCACCAGTACATTGGGGGGTGAGCAGTTCTTC
CATSTLGGEQFF
>.|TRBD2|TRBV28|TRBJ2-7
TGTGCCACCGTGACTAGCGGGGCCCCCTACGAGCAGTACTTC
CATVTSGAPYEQYF
>many|.|TRBV12-3/TRBV12-4|TRBJ2-6
TGTGCCAGCAGTCTTATTTCTGGGGCCAACGTCCTGACTTTC
CASSLISGANVLTF
>.|.|TRBV3-1|TRBJ1-1
TGTGCCAGCAGCCAAGTAGCGGGTTATGGGGCTTTCTTT
CASSQVAGYGAFF
>.|TRBD1|TRBV6-1|TRBJ2-2
TGTGCCAGCAGTCGGGGGACAGGAACCCTAAGTTCGAACACCGGGGAGCTGTTTTTT
CASSRGTGTLSSNTGELFF
>.|.|TRBV20-1|TRBJ1-2
TGCGGTGCTAGTCTCGGTTGGAGGGGCCTTGGCTACACCTTC
CGASLGWRGLGYTF
>.|.|TRBV18|TRBJ2-7
TGTGCCAGCACATCGAAGGGGGTTGGGGCCTACGAGCAGTACTTC
CASTSKGVGAYEQYF
>.|TRBD1|TRBV10-2|TRBJ2-7
TGCGCCAGCAAAGAAGAACAGGGGACCACCGAGCAGTACTTC
CASKEEQGTTEQYF
>many|TRBD2|TRBV20-1|TRBJ2-7
TGCAGTGCGCTAGCGGGAGGGCCCTACGAGCAGTACTTC
CSALAGGPYEQYF
>.|.|TRBV20-1|TRBJ2-4
TGCAGTGCTAGAGGGCCCGGCATTCAGTACTTC
CSARGPGIQYF
>many|.|TRBV4-1|TRBJ2-6
TGCGCCAGCAGCCAAGGACCCGGGACACGAGACTACTCTGGGGCCAACGTCCTGACTTTC
CASSQGPGTRDYSGANVLTF
>.|TRBD2|TRBV5-1|TRBJ2-3
TGCGCCAGCAGCCCTGCGGGACTAGCGGGAGCAGATACGCAGTATTTT
CASSPAGLAGADTQYF
>many|.|TRBV11-2|TRBJ2-1
TGTGCCAGCAGCTTGGTAAGCTCCTACAATGAGCAGTTCTTC
CASSLVSSYNEQFF